The rows below give T cell receptor beta chains drawn from one sample of a study of regulatory T cells in long-lasting Graves disease. TCRdb called the multiplex PCR reads again in MiXCR, with one record for every CDR3 protein. The sample yields more than 650,000 distinct CDR3 sequences, approximately 31% seen once. Sequencing was performed on peripheral blood mononuclear cells (PBMCs), taken when the disease was refractory, from a patient treated with antithyroid drugs. Receptor source: a female donor with Graves disease. CDR3s include the opening cysteine and the closing phenylalanine or tryptophan. The order of the fields is V gene, D gene, J gene, clone size, CDR3 protein, CDR3 DNA. A D gene is named only where the DNA matches it firmly. Some rows mark clone size as missing; the rest say once, few, many or name a class of expanded clone.

TRBV6-2/TRBV6-3	-	TRBJ2-5	-	CASSYSGGIPQETQYF	TGTGCCAGCAGTTACTCGGGCGGGATCCCCCAAGAGACCCAGTACTTC
TRBV4-1	TRBD1	TRBJ2-2	-	CASSHPSAGQGTGELFF	TGCGCCAGCAGCCATCCCTCCGCGGGACAGGGGACCGGGGAGCTGTTTTTT
TRBV6-8	-	TRBJ2-5	few	CASSCPAGGETQYF	TGTGCCAGCAGTTGCCCAGCAGGTGGAGAGACCCAGTACTTC
TRBV7-9	-	TRBJ2-7	-	CASSPSRFEQYF	TGTGCCAGCAGCCCTAGTCGGTTCGAGCAGTACTTC
TRBV6-1	TRBD1	TRBJ2-2	few	CASTERQGASGTGELFF	TGTGCCAGCACCGAGAGACAGGGGGCATCGGGCACCGGGGAGCTGTTTTTT
TRBV27	-	TRBJ1-1	few	CASKGLGMGGTEAFF	TGTGCCAGCAAGGGTTTGGGGATGGGGGGCACTGAAGCTTTCTTT
TRBV20-1	-	TRBJ2-7	few	CSATGRSSSYEQYF	TGCAGTGCAACGGGACGGTCGAGCTCCTACGAGCAGTACTTC
TRBV28	TRBD2	TRBJ2-7	many	CASRTSGRYEQYF	TGTGCCAGCAGGACTAGCGGGAGATACGAGCAGTACTTC
TRBV30	-	TRBJ1-3	few	CAWSQGFGNTIYF	TGTGCCTGGAGTCAAGGTTTCGGAAACACCATATATTTT
TRBV7-9	-	TRBJ2-7	few	CASSSTRGPYEQYF	TGTGCCAGCAGCTCCACGAGAGGTCCCTACGAGCAGTACTTC
TRBV29-1	-	TRBJ1-1	-	CSVRRLNTEAFF	TGCAGCGTTAGGAGGCTGAACACTGAAGCTTTCTTT
TRBV4-1	-	TRBJ1-4	-	CASSQVGMGAKLFF	TGCGCCAGCAGCCAAGTGGGAATGGGGGCAAAACTGTTTTTT
TRBV7-9	-	TRBJ2-7	-	CASSLVERRAEQYF	TGTGCCAGCAGCTTAGTAGAGCGGCGGGCCGAGCAGTACTTC
TRBV5-1	TRBD2	TRBJ2-2	-	CASSLETSGRTRGTGELFF	TGCGCCAGCAGCTTGGAAACTAGCGGGAGGACGCGAGGCACCGGGGAGCTGTTTTTT
TRBV3-1	-	TRBJ2-5	-	CASSTAASVKETQYF	TGTGCCAGCAGCACCGCGGCTAGCGTCAAGGAGACCCAGTACTTC
TRBV7-9	-	TRBJ1-1	-	CASSLARQTLF	TGTGCCAGCAGCTTAGCGAGGCAGACTCTTTTT
TRBV3-1	-	TRBJ1-5	-	CASSQDRGTGQPQHF	TGTGCCAGCAGCCAAGACAGGGGTACGGGTCAGCCCCAGCATTTT
TRBV20-1	-	TRBJ1-5	many	CSASGGDQPQHF	TGCAGTGCTAGTGGGGGGGATCAGCCCCAGCATTTT
TRBV27	TRBD1	TRBJ1-1	few	CASSYDRGLAEAFF	TGTGCCAGCAGTTACGACAGGGGGCTGGCTGAAGCTTTCTTT
TRBV2	-	TRBJ1-1	-	CASILRELDTEAFF	TGTGCCAGCATTCTCCGGGAGCTGGACACTGAAGCTTTCTTT
TRBV27	-	TRBJ1-4	-	CASSFYPFTSDQGTNEKLFF	TGTGCCAGCAGTTTCTATCCCTTTACTAGTGATCAGGGGACAAATGAAAAACTGTTTTTT
TRBV6-1	TRBD1	TRBJ1-5	few	CASTDRVNQPQHF	TGTGCCAGCACCGACAGGGTCAATCAGCCCCAGCATTTT
TRBV30	-	TRBJ1-1	few	CACSIGLNTEAFF	TGTGCCTGTTCGATAGGGCTGAACACTGAAGCTTTCTTT
TRBV27	TRBD1	TRBJ1-2	few	CASSLWQGADGYTF	TGTGCCAGCAGTTTATGGCAGGGGGCAGATGGCTACACCTTC
TRBV6-1	-	TRBJ1-2	many	CASTIDYGYTF	TGTGCCAGCACGATAGATTATGGCTACACCTTC
TRBV10-3	TRBD1	TRBJ1-3	-	CASTTGGTGNTIYF	TGTGCCTCGACGACAGGGGGCACTGGAAACACCATATATTTT
TRBV27	-	TRBJ1-1	many	CASSYTVLRNTEAFF	TGTGCCAGCAGTTATACAGTACTTCGGAACACTGAAGCTTTCTTT
TRBV10-3	-	TRBJ1-4	-	CAIKSATNEKLFF	TGTGCCATCAAGTCAGCAACTAATGAAAAACTGTTTTTT
TRBV29-1	-	TRBJ2-5	-	CSVRTPLGETQYF	TGCAGCGTACGCACCCCGTTGGGAGAGACCCAGTACTTC
TRBV29-1	TRBD1	TRBJ1-5	-	CSVEDWDSAGNQPQHF	TGCAGCGTTGAAGATTGGGACAGCGCGGGGAATCAGCCCCAGCATTTT
TRBV2	TRBD1	TRBJ2-2	many	CASSEARDRDTGELFF	TGTGCCAGCAGTGAAGCGCGGGACAGGGACACCGGGGAGCTGTTTTTT
TRBV29-1	-	TRBJ2-3	-	CSVERWYDTDTQYF	TGCAGCGTTGAACGATGGTACGACACAGATACGCAGTATTTT
TRBV5-1	TRBD1	TRBJ2-7	-	CASGYDRVTYEQYF	TGCGCCAGCGGCTACGACAGGGTAACCTACGAGCAGTACTTC
TRBV2	-	TRBJ1-1	many	CASRALTGNTEAFF	TGTGCCAGCAGGGCCCTTACAGGGAACACTGAAGCTTTCTTT
TRBV11-2	-	TRBJ2-7	many	CASSQGLHEQYF	TGTGCCAGCAGCCAGGGGCTACACGAGCAGTACTTC
TRBV6-5	-	TRBJ1-2	-	CASSSNPSSTYGYTF	TGTGCCAGCAGTTCCAACCCCAGCAGCACCTATGGCTACACCTTC
TRBV11-2	TRBD1	TRBJ2-5	many	CASSPTGGWLETQYF	TGTGCCAGCAGCCCGACAGGGGGTTGGTTGGAGACCCAGTACTTC
TRBV7-2	TRBD2	TRBJ2-7	-	CASSLPKGLAGTYEQYF	TGTGCCAGCAGCTTACCGAAGGGACTAGCGGGAACCTACGAGCAGTACTTC
TRBV28	TRBD2	TRBJ2-7	many	CASRGGTSESEWSYEQYF	TGTGCCAGCAGGGGGGGGACTAGCGAAAGTGAGTGGTCCTACGAGCAGTACTTC
TRBV27	TRBD1	TRBJ1-2	many	CATRDRAGVYGYTF	TGTGCCACCAGGGACAGGGCGGGAGTCTATGGCTACACCTTC
TRBV3-1	-	TRBJ2-7	-	CASSQGETEQYF	TGTGCCAGCAGCCAAGGAGAAACCGAGCAGTACTTC
TRBV12-3/TRBV12-4	-	TRBJ2-5	many	CASSLWQGGETQYF	TGTGCCAGCAGTTTATGGCAGGGGGGAGAGACCCAGTACTTC
TRBV27	-	TRBJ1-6	-	CASSLSVSSPLHF	TGTGCCAGCAGTTTATCGGTCAGCTCACCCCTCCACTTT
TRBV18	-	TRBJ2-2	few	CASSATGHTGELFF	TGTGCCAGCTCGGCTACAGGTCACACCGGGGAGCTGTTTTTT
TRBV11-2	TRBD1	TRBJ2-5	many	CASSLATGVRETQYF	TGTGCCAGCAGCTTGGCGACAGGGGTGCGGGAGACCCAGTACTTC
TRBV19	-	TRBJ2-2	few	CATLHGVVNGGELFF	TGTGCCACCCTTCATGGGGTGGTCAACGGGGGGGAGCTGTTTTTT
TRBV2	-	TRBJ2-7	many	CASLREYSYEQYF	TGTGCCAGTCTAAGGGAGTACTCCTACGAGCAGTACTTC
TRBV12-3/TRBV12-4	-	TRBJ2-5	-	CASSFGRKETQYF	TGTGCCAGCAGTTTTGGCAGAAAAGAGACCCAGTACTTC
TRBV30	-	TRBJ2-7	few	CAWSARLYEQYF	TGTGCCTGGAGTGCCCGTCTCTACGAGCAGTACTTC
TRBV5-1	TRBD1	TRBJ2-7	-	CASSSGGTGASYEQYF	TGCGCCAGCAGCTCGGGAGGGACAGGGGCCTCATACGAGCAGTACTTC
TRBV29-1	TRBD1	TRBJ1-5	few	CSVQTGTSNQPQHF	TGCAGCGTCCAGACAGGGACCAGCAATCAGCCCCAGCATTTT
TRBV6-5	-	TRBJ1-1	few	CASSYSGTPMTEAFF	TGTGCCAGCAGTTACTCTGGGACCCCGATGACTGAAGCTTTCTTT
TRBV6-2/TRBV6-3	-	TRBJ1-5	once	CASKPSLNQPQHF	TGTGCCAGCAAGCCCAGCCTCAATCAGCCCCAGCATTTT
TRBV6-5	TRBD1	TRBJ1-4	few	CASSYLTGADNEKLFF	TGTGCCAGCAGTTACTTAACAGGGGCTGATAATGAAAAACTGTTTTTT